This T cell receptor (beta chain) was documented in a study of OX40 agonist ivuxolimab in advanced cancers. Across the whole study: Intravenous ivuxolimab was administered to patients every 2 weeks at 0.01 to 10 mg/kg. A partial response was reached by three patients: one with hepatocellular carcinoma and two with cutaneous melanoma.

There are 13 residues in the CDR3. V dropped 1 base and J dropped 8 bases, with 9 bases sitting between them. Germline-derived CDR1 and CDR2 are MGHRA and YSYEKL. Comments on this clone: Its antigen is still unknown.

Overall study results and limits: Dosing at 0.1 to 3.0 mg/kg was accompanied by clonal expansion of CD4+ and CD8+ blood T cells by week 6.

Blood got drawn at baseline, again on cycle 4 day 1, and then on cycle 7 day 1. Clones were sequenced by immunoSEQ multiplex PCR, and TCRdb holds only the in-frame ones, with some missing. This sample has 52,000 or so clones, with 85% to 95% found just once. The V and J genes are TRBV4-1 and TRBJ2-1; D remains ambiguous. Sequences were derived from CD4+ or CD8+ T cells sorted from blood, sampled in a trial of the OX40 agonist ivuxolimab. The sequence was obtained from an adult with an advanced solid tumor such as melanoma, head and neck, liver or kidney cancer. The CDR3 region is CASSQGNSDEQFF. In DNA form, the CDR3 reads TGCGCCAGCAGCCAAGGCAACTCGGATGAGCAGTTCTTC.